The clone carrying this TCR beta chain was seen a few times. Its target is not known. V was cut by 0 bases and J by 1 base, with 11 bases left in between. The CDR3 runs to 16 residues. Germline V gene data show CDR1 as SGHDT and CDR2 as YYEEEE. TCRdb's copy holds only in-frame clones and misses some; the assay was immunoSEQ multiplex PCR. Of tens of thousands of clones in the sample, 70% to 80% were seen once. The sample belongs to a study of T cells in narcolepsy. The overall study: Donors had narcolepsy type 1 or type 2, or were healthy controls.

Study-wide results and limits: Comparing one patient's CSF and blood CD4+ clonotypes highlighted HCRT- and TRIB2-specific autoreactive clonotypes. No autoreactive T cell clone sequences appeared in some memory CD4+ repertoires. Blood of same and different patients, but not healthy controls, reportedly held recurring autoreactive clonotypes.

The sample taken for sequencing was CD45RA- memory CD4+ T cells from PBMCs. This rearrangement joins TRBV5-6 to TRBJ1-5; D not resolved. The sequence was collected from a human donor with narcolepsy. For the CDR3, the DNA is TGTGCCAGCAGCTTGGCCAATGGTCAGAGCAATCAGCCCCAGCATTTT. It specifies CASSLANGQSNQPQHF.